This paragraph covers one TCR beta chain sequence. Its matching antigen is unknown. Trimming took 4 bases from V and 4 from J; bases not matched to a gene: 3. Per germline, CDR1 SEHNR and CDR2 FQNEAQ (reference sequence). This CDR3 spans 14 amino acids. This record comes from a study of cytomegalovirus exposure and HLA in healthy donors. Regarding the study as a whole: When a later analysis was performed, an Asian-associated ancestry cluster reportedly had fewer N-insertions than the approximately 690-donor mean.

Researchers ran the PCR with 60 Vbeta and 13 Jbeta primers. As processed by the authors: An analysis performed later counted 75 million to 80 million unique TCR beta chains (roughly 10 million of them shared). The protocol was immunoSEQ multiplex PCR, while the TCRdb copy is restricted to in-frame clones and leaves out a portion. The V and J calls and clone size were taken over from that table, and D and trimming were inferred from the DNA. The sample contains under 150,000 clones, roughly two thirds of which appear only once. The sample was PBMCs. The sequence was collected from a man aged 30 to 45 in good health and CMV-seropositive. The rearrangement uses TRBV7-9 and TRBJ2-1; TRBD2 agrees at 8 bases. CDR3: CASSSLAGYNEQFF. As DNA, the CDR3 is TGTGCCAGCAGCTCCCTAGCGGGTTACAATGAGCAGTTCTTC.